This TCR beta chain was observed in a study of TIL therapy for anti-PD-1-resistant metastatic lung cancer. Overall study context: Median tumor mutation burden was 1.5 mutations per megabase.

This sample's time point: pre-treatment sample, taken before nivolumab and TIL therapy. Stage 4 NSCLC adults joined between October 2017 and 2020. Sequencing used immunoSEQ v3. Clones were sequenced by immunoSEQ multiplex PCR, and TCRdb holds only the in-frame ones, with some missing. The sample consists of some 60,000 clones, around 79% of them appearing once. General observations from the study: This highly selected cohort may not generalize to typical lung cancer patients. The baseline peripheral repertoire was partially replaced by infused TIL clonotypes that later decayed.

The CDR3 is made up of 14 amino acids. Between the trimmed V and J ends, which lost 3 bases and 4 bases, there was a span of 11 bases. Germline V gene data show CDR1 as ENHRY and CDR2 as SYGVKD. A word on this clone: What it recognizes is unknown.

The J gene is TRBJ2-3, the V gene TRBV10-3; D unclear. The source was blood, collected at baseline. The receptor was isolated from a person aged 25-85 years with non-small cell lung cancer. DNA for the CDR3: TGTGCCATCAGTGATAGCACACGCTCAGATACGCAGTATTTT. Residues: CAISDSTRSDTQYF.